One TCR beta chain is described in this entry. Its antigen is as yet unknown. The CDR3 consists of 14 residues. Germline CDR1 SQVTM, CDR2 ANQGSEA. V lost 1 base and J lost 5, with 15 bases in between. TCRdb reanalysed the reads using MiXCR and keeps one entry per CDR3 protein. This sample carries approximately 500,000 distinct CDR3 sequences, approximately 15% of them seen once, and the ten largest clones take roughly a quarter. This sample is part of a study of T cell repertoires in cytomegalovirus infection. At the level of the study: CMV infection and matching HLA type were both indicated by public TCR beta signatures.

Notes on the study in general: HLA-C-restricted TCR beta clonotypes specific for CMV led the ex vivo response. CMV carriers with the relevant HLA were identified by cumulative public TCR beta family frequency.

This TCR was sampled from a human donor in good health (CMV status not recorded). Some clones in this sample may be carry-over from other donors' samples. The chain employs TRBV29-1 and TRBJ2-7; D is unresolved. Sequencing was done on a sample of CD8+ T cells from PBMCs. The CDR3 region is CSVEGWRTPNEQYF. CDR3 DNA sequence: TGCAGCGTTGAAGGATGGCGGACCCCTAACGAGCAGTACTTC.